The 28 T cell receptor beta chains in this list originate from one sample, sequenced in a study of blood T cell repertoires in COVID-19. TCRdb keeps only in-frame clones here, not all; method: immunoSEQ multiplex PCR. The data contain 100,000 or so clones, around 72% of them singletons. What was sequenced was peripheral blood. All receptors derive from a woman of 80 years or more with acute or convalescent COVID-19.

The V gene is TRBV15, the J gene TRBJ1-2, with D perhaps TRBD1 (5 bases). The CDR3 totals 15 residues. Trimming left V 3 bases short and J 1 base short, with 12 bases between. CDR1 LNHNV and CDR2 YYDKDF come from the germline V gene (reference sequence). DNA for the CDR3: TGTGCCACCAGCAGCGGGAGGACACGTAACTATGGCTACACCTTC. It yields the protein CATSSGRTRNYGYTF. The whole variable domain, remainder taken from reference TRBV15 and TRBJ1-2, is DAMVIQNPRYQVTQFGKPVTLSCSQTLNHNVMYWYQQKSSQAPKLLFHYYDKDFNNEADTPDNFQSRRPNTSFCFLDIRSPGLGDTAMYLCATSSGRTRNYGYTFGSGTRLTVV.

This CDR3 is CASSLNSPFNEKLFF. CDR3 bases: TGCGCCAGCAGCTTGAATTCTCCCTTTAATGAAAAACTGTTTTTT. The chain has TRBV5-1 and TRBJ1-4; D uncertain. This CDR3 contains 15 residues. The V gene lost 1 base and the J gene lost 4 bases, with 11 bases spanning the gap. Germline loops: CDR1 SGHRS, CDR2 YFSETQ.

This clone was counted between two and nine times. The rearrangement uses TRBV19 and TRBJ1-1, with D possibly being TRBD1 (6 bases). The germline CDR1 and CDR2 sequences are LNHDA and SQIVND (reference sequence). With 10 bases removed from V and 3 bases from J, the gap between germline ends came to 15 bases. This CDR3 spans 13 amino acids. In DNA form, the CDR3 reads TGTGCCACTAGGGTAGGGGGGGACACTGAAGCTTTCTTT. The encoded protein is CATRVGGDTEAFF.

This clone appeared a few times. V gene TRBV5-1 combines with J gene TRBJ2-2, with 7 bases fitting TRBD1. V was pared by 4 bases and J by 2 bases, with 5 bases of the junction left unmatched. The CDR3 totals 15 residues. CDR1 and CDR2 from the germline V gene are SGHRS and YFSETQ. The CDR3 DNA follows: TGCGCCAGCAGCCCCGGGACAGATAACACCGGGGAGCTGTTTTTT. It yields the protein CASSPGTDNTGELFF. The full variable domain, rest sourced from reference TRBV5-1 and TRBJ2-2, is KAGVTQTPRYLIKTRGQQVTLSCSPISGHRSVSWYQQTPGQGLQFLFEYFSETQRNKGNFPGRFSGRQFSNSRSEMNVSTLELGDSALYLCASSPGTDNTGELFFGEGSRLTVL.

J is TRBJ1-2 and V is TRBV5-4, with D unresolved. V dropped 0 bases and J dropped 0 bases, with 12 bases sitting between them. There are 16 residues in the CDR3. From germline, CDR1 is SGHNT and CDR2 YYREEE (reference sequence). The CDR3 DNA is TGTGCCAGCAGCTTGGCTGCAGGATTTACTAACTATGGCTACACCTTC. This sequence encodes CASSLAAGFTNYGYTF.

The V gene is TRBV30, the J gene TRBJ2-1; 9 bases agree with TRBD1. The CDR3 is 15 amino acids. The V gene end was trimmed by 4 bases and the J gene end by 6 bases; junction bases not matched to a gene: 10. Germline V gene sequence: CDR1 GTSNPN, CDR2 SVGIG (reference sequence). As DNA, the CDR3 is TGTGCCTGGATCGCCGGGACAGGGTATTCCAATGAGCAGTTCTTC. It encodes CAWIAGTGYSNEQFF. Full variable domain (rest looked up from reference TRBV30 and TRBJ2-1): SQTIHQWPATLVQPVGSPLSLECTVEGTSNPNLYWYRQAAGRGLQLLFYSVGIGQISSEVPQNLSASRPQDRQFILSSKKLLLSDSGFYLCAWIAGTGYSNEQFFGPGTRLTVL.

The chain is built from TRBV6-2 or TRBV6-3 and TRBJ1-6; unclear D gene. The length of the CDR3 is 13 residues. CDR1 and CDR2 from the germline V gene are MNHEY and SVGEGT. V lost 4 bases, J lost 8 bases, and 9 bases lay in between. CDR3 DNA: TGTGCCAGCAGTTCGTTAGTGGATTCACCCCTCCACTTT. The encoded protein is CASSSLVDSPLHF.

Written as DNA, the CDR3 is TGTGCCAGCAGCCCGGTTAGAAGAGAGACCCAGTACTTC. Translated, it gives CASSPVRRETQYF. This chain links TRBV3-1 (or the pseudogene TRBV3-2) with TRBJ2-5; no reliable D call. The CDR3 is 13 residues long. The germline CDR1 and CDR2 sequences are LGHDT and YNNKEL (reference sequence). The germline V and J ends were trimmed by 4 bases and 4 bases, with 10 bases remaining between them.

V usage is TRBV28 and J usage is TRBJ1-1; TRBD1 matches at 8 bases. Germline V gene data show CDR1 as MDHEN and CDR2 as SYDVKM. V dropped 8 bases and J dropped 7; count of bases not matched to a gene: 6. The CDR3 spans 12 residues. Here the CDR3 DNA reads TGTGCCAGCGAATCAGGGGGCAGTGAAGCTTTCTTT. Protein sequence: CASESGGSEAFF.

The CDR3 loop reads CASRPTDLANYGYTF. The CDR3 DNA is TGTGCCAGTAGGCCGACAGATTTAGCTAACTATGGCTACACCTTC. The chain links TRBV19 to TRBJ1-2; TRBD1 might be the D (5 bases). Trimming pared 6 bases from V and 0 bases from J, leaving 14 bases between. Germline V lookup: CDR1 LNHDA, CDR2 SQIVND (reference sequence). The CDR3 totals 15 residues.

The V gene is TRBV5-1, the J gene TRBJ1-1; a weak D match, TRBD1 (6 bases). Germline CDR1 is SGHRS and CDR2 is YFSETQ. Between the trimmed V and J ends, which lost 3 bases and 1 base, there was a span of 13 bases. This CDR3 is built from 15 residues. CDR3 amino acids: CASSSDSRGNTEAFF. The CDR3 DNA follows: TGCGCCAGCAGCTCGGACAGCCGAGGGAACACTGAAGCTTTCTTT.

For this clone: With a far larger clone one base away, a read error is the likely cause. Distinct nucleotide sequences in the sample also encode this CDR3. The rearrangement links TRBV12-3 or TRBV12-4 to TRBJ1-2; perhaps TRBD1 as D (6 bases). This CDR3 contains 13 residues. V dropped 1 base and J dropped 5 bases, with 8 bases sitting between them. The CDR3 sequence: CASSLGQGYGYTF. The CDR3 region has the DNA TGTGCCAGCAGTTTAGGGCAGGGGTATGGCTACACCTTC.

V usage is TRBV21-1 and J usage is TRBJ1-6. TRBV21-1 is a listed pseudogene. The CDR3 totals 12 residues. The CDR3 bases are TGTGCCAGGTCTAGGGAGGATTCACCCCTCCACTTT. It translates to CARSREDSPLHF.

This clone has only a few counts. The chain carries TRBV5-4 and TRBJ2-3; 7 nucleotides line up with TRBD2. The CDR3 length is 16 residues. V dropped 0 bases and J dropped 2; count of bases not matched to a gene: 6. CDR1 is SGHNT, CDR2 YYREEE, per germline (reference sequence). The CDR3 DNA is TGTGCCAGCAGCTTGGATAGTAGCGGGTTCACAGATACGCAGTATTTT. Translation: CASSLDSSGFTDTQYF.

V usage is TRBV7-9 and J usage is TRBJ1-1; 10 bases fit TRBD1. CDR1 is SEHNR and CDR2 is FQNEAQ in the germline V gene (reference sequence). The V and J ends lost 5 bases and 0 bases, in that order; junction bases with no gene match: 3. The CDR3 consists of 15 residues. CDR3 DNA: TGTGCCAGCAGCCCAGGACAGGGGGTGAACACTGAAGCTTTCTTT. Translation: CASSPGQGVNTEAFF.

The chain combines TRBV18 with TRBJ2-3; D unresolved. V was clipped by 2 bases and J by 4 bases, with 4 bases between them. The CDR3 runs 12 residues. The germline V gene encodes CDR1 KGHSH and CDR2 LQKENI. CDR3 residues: CASSPAADTQYF. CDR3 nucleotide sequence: TGTGCCAGCTCACCAGCGGCAGATACGCAGTATTTT.

CDR3 in amino acids: CASSLWKGVREKLFF. CDR3 coding DNA: TGTGCCAGCAGTTTATGGAAAGGGGTTCGCGAAAAACTGTTTTTT. The genes are TRBV28 and TRBJ1-4; D might be TRBD1 (5 bases). This CDR3 spans 15 amino acids. V lost 0 bases, J lost 8 bases, and 13 bases lay in between. Per the germline V gene, CDR1 is MDHEN and CDR2 is SYDVKM.

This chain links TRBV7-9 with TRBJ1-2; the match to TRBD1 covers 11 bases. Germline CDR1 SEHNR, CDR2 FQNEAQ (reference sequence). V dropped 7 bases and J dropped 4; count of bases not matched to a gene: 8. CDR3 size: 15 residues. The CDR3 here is CASMGQGVLVYGYTF. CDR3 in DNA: TGTGCCAGCATGGGACAGGGGGTCCTCGTCTATGGCTACACCTTC.

The CDR3 region is CASSLTDHKTEEYQPQHF. CDR3 sequence (DNA): TGTGCCAGCAGTTTAACAGACCATAAGACAGAAGAGTATCAGCCCCAGCATTTT. This chain links TRBV27 with TRBJ1-5, with a tentative D call TRBD1 (5 bases). Per germline, CDR1 MNHEY and CDR2 SMNVEV (reference sequence). The CDR3 runs to 18 residues. V was shortened by 2 bases and J by 5 bases, with 22 bases between the two germline ends.

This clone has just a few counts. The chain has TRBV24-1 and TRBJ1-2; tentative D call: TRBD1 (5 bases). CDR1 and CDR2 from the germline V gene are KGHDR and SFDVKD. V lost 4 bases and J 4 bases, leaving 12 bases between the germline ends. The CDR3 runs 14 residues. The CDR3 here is CATSEEKDSYGYTF. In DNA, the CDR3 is TGTGCCACCAGTGAGGAAAAAGACAGCTATGGCTACACCTTC.

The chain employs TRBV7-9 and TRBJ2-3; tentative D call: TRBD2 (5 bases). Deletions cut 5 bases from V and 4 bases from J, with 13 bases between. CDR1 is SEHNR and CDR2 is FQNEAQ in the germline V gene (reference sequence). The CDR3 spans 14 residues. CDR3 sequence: CASSPRREADTQYF. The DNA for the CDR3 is TGTGCCAGCAGCCCCCGCCGGGAAGCAGATACGCAGTATTTT.

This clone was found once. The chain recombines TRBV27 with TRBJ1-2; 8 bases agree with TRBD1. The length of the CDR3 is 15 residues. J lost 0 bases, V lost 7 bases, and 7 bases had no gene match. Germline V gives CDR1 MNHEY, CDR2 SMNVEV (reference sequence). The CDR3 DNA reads TGTGCCAGCAATCCCACAGGGGGACCTAACTATGGCTACACCTTC. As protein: CASNPTGGPNYGYTF.

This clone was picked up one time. CDR3 sequence reads: CASSQDRGFSTNEKLFF. CDR3 bases: TGTGCCAGCAGCCAAGACAGGGGATTTAGCACTAATGAAAAACTGTTTTTT. The J gene is TRBJ1-4, the V gene TRBV16; 8 bases match TRBD1. Trimming removed 2 bases from V and 2 bases from J; junction bases left unmatched: 7. The CDR3 covers 17 residues. Germline lookup yields CDR1 KGHSY and CDR2 FQNENV. The full variable domain, completed using reference TRBV16 and TRBJ1-4, is GEEVAQTPKHLVRGEGQKAKLYCAPIKGHSYVFWYQQVLKNEFKFLISFQNENVFDETGMPKERFSAKCLPNSPCSLEIQATKLEDSAVYFCASSQDRGFSTNEKLFFGSGTQLSVL.

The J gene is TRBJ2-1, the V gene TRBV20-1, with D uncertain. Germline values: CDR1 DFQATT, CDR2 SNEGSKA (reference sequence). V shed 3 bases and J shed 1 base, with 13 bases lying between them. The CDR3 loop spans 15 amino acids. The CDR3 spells CSASKFPVSYNEQFF. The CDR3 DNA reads TGCAGTGCTAGTAAGTTCCCGGTGTCCTACAATGAGCAGTTCTTC.

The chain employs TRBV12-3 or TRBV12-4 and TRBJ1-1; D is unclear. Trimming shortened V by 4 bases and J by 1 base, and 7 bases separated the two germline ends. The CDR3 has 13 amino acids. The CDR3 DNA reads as TGTGCCAGCAGTTGGAGGGCGAACACTGAAGCTTTCTTT. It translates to CASSWRANTEAFF.

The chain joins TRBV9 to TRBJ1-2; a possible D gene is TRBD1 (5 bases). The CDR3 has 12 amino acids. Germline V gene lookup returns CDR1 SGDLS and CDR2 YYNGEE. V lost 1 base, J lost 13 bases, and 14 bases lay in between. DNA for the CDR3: TGTGCCAGCAGCGTAAGGGGAAGGAGGGCCACCTTC. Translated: CASSVRGRRATF.

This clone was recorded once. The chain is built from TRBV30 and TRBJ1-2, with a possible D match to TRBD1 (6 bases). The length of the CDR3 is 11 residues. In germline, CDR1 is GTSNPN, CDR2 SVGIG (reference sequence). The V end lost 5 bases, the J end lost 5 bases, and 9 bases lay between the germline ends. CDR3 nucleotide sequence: TGTGCCTGGTCAACAGGGTATGGCTACACCTTC. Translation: CAWSTGYGYTF.

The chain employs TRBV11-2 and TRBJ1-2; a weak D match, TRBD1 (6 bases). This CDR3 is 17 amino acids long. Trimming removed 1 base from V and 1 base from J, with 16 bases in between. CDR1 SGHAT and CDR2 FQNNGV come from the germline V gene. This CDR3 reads CASSLVGTGKGNYGYTF. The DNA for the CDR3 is TGTGCCAGCAGCTTAGTGGGAACAGGGAAGGGTAACTATGGCTACACCTTC. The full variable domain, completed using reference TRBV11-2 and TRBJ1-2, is EAGVAQSPRYKIIEKRQSVAFWCNPISGHATLYWYQQILGQGPKLLIQFQNNGVVDDSQLPKDRFSAERLKGVDSTLKIQPAKLEDSAVYLCASSLVGTGKGNYGYTFGSGTRLTVV.